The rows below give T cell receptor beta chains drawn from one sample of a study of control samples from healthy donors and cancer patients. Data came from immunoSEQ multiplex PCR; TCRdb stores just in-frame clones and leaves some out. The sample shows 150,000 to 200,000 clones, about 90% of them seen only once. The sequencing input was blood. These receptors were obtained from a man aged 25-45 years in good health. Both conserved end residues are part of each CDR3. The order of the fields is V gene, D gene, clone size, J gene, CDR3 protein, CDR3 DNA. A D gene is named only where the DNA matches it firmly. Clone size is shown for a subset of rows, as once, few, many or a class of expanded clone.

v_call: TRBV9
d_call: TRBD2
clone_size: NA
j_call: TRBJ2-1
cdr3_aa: CASSSGLAGAKDEQFF
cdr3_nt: TGTGCCAGCAGCTCGGGACTAGCGGGAGCCAAAGATGAGCAGTTCTTC

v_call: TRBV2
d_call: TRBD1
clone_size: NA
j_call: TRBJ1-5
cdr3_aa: CASRDRVSSNQPQHF
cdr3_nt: TGTGCCAGCAGGGACAGGGTTTCTAGCAATCAGCCCCAGCATTTT

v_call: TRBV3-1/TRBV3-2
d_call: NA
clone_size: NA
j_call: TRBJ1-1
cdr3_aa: CASSHGVNTEAFF
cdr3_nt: TGTGCCAGCAGCCATGGGGTGAACACTGAAGCTTTCTTT

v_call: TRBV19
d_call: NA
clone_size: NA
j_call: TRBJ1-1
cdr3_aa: CASSIPGNTEAFF
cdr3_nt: TGTGCCAGTAGTATACCCGGTAACACTGAAGCTTTCTTT

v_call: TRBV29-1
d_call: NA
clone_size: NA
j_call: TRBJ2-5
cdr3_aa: CSVEGGLGETQYF
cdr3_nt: TGCAGCGTTGAAGGGGGGCTGGGAGAGACCCAGTACTTC

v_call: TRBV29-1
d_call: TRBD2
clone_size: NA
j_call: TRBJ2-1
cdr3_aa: CSVEEAGGHYNEQFF
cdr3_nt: TGCAGCGTTGAAGAAGCGGGAGGGCACTACAATGAGCAGTTCTTC

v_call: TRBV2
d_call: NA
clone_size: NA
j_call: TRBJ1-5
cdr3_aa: CASAGHLDQPQHF
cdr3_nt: TGTGCCAGCGCTGGACATTTGGATCAGCCCCAGCATTTT

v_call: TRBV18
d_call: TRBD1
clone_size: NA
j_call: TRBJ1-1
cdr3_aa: CASSQGQARTAEAFF
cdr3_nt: TGTGCCAGCTCACAGGGACAGGCCCGAACAGCTGAAGCTTTCTTT

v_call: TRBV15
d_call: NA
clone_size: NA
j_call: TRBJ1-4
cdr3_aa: CATSNDRSEKLFF
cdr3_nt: TGTGCCACCAGTAACGACAGGTCAGAAAAACTGTTTTTT

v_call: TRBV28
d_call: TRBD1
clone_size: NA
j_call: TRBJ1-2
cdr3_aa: CASSFQGAGYTF
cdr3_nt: TGTGCCAGCAGTTTTCAGGGGGCGGGCTACACCTTC

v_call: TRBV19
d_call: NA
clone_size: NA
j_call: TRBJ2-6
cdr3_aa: CASQIVGANVLTF
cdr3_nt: TGTGCCTCCCAAATAGTCGGGGCCAACGTCCTGACTTTC

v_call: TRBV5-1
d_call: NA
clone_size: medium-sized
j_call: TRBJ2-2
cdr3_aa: CASSLVSGVSGELFF
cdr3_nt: TGCGCCAGCAGCTTGGTTTCGGGCGTATCCGGGGAGCTGTTTTTT

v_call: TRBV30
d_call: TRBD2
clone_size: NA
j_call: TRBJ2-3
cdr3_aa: CAWSVLTSGRSTDTQYF
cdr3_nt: TGTGCCTGGAGTGTACTGACTAGCGGGAGAAGCACAGATACGCAGTATTTT

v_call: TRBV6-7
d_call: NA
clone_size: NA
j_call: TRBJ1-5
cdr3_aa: CASSYSRSNQPQHF
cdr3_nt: TGTGCCAGCAGTTACTCGAGGAGCAATCAGCCCCAGCATTTT

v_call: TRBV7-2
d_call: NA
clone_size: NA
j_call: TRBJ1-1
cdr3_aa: CASSFGQMNTEAFF
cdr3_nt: TGTGCCAGCAGCTTTGGACAGATGAACACTGAAGCTTTCTTT

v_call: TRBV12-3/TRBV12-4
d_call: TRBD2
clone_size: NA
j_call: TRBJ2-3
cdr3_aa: CASSLGPGLGRYF
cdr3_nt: TGTGCCAGCAGTTTGGGACCGGGACTAGGGAGGTATTTT

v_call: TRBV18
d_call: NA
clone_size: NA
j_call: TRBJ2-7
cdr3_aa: CASSPQEGISHFYEQYF
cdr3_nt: TGTGCCAGCTCACCACAGGAGGGGATATCCCATTTTTACGAGCAGTACTTC

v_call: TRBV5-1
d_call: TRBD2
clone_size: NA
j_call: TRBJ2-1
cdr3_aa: CASSATSGRADEQFF
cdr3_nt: TGCGCCAGCAGCGCGACTAGCGGGAGGGCCGATGAGCAGTTCTTC

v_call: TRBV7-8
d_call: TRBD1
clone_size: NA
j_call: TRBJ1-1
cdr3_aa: CASSSQGGTEAFF
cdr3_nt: TGTGCCAGCAGTTCACAGGGGGGGACTGAAGCTTTCTTT

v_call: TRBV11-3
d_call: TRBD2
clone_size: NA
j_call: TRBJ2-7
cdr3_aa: CASSSGLAGEYEQYF
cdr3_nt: TGTGCCAGCAGCTCGGGACTAGCGGGAGAGTACGAGCAGTACTTC

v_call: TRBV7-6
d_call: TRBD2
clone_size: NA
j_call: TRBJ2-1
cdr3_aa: CASSSRTSGNEQFF
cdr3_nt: TGTGCCAGCAGCTCCCGGACTAGCGGCAATGAGCAGTTCTTC

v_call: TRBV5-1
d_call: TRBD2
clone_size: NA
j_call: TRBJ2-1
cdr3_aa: CASSPGLASNEQFF
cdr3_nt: TGCGCCAGCAGCCCCGGACTAGCTTCAAATGAGCAGTTCTTC

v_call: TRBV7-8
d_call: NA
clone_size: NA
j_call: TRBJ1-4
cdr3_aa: CASSSVRRSNEKLFF
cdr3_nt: TGTGCCAGCAGCTCCGTGCGACGGTCTAATGAAAAACTGTTTTTT

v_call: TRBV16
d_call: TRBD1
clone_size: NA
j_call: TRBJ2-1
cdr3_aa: CASSQFGQATSNEQFF
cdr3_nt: TGTGCCAGCAGCCAATTCGGACAGGCAACCTCCAATGAGCAGTTCTTC

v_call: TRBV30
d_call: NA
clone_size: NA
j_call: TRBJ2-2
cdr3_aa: CAWSLAWTTEAGELFF
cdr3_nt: TGTGCCTGGAGTCTCGCCTGGACTACCGAAGCCGGGGAGCTGTTTTTT

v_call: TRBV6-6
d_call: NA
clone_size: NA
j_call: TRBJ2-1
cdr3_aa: CASGPSSYNEQFF
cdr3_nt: TGTGCCAGCGGACCCAGCTCCTACAATGAGCAGTTCTTC

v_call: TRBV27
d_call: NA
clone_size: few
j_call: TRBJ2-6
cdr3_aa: CASSLTGANVLTF
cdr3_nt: TGTGCCAGCAGTTTAACTGGGGCCAACGTCCTGACTTTC

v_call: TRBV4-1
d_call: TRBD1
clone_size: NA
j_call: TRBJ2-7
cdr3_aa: CASSQEGTDSYEQYF
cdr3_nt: TGCGCCAGCAGTCAAGAAGGGACAGACTCCTACGAGCAGTACTTC

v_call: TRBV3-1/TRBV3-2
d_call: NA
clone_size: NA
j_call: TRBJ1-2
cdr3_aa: CASSRTLLQGDYGYTF
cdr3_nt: TGTGCCAGCAGCCGGACCTTACTACAGGGAGACTATGGCTACACCTTC

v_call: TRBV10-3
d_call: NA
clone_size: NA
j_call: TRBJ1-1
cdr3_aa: CAISDYTEAFF
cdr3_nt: TGTGCCATCAGTGACTACACTGAAGCTTTCTTT

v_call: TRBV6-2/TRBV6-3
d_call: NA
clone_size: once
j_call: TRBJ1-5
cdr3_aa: CASSRGKSQPQHF
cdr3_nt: TGTGCCAGCAGTAGGGGAAAAAGTCAGCCCCAGCATTTT

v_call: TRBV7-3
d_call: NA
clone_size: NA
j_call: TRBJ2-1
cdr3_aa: CASSRSSRSEQFF
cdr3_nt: TGTGCCAGCAGCCGGAGCTCCCGGAGTGAGCAGTTCTTC

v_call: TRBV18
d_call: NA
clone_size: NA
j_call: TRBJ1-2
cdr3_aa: CASSPGRGAQGYDGYTF
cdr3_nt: TGTGCCAGCTCACCTGGACGGGGGGCGCAGGGTTACGATGGCTACACCTTC

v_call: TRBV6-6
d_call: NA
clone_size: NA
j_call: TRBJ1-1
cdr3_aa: CASRTDMNTEAFF
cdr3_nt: TGTGCCAGCAGAACCGACATGAACACTGAAGCTTTCTTT

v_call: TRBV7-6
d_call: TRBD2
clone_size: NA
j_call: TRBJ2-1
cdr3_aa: CASSLLAAYNEQFF
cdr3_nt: TGTGCCAGCAGCTTACTAGCGGCTTACAATGAGCAGTTCTTC

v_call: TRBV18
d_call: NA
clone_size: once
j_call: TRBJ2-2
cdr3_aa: CASSPGGELFF
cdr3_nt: TGTGCCAGCTCACCAGGCGGGGAGCTGTTTTTT

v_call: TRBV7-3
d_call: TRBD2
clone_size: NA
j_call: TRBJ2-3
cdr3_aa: CASSLTAGTSGAADTQYF
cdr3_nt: TGTGCCAGCAGCTTAACCGCTGGGACTAGCGGGGCCGCAGATACGCAGTATTTT